This T cell receptor beta chain stems from a study of blood T cell repertoires in COVID-19. About the research overall: PBMCs, B-cell-depleted T cells, or T cells provided the cDNA or gDNA that made up the material.

Under the authors' procedure: The authors estimated nucleated cell counts from reference gene primer amplification. TCRdb's copy holds only in-frame clones and misses some; the assay was immunoSEQ multiplex PCR. V and J calls and clone size are given by that table; D and trimming were obtained from the DNA. The repertoire holds about 36,000 clones, with around 81% as singletons. Per germline, CDR1 SQVTM and CDR2 ANQGSEA. The CDR3 consists of 14 residues. The J segment lost 3 bases and the V segment lost 6 bases, leaving 5 bases of the junction unmatched. The sequence came from a human donor in a cohort sampled during active COVID-19. This chain connects TRBV29-1 to TRBJ1-5; 10 bases agree with TRBD1. Material: peripheral blood. The CDR3 sequence is CSVGTGVYNQPQHF. In DNA, the CDR3 is TGCAGCGTAGGGACAGGGGTCTACAATCAGCCCCAGCATTTT.